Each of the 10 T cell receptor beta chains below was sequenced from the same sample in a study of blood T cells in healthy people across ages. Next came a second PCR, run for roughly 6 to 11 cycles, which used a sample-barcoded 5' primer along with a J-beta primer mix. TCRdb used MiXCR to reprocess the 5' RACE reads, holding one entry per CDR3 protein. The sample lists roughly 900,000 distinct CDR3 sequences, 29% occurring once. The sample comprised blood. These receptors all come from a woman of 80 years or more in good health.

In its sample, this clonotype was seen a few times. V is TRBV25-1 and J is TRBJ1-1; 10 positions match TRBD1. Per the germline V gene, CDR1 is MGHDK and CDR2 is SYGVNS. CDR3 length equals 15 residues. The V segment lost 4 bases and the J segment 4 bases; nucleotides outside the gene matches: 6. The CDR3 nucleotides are TGTGCCAGCAGTGGAGACAGGGGGCGAAGCACTGAAGCTTTCTTT. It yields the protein CASSGDRGRSTEAFF.

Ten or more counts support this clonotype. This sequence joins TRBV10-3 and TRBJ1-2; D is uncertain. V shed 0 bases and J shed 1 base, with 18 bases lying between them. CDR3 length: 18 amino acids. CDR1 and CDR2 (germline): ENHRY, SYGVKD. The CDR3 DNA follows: TGTGCCATCAGTGAGTCGATAAATTTTGCCAGCCTTAACTATGGCTACACCTTC. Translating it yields CAISESINFASLNYGYTF.

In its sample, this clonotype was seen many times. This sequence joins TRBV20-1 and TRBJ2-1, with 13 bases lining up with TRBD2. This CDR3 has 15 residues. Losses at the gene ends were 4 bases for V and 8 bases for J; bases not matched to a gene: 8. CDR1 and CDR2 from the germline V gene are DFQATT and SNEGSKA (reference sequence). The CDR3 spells CSATWTSGGDYEQFF. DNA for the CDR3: TGCAGTGCTACTTGGACTAGCGGGGGAGACTATGAGCAGTTCTTC.

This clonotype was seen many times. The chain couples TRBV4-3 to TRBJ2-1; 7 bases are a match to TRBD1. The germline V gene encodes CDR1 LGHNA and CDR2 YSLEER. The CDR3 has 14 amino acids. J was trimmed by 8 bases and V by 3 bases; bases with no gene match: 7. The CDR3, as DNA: TGCGCCAGCAGCCAGGACAGGCCGAGGCATGAGCAGTTCTTC. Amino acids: CASSQDRPRHEQFF.

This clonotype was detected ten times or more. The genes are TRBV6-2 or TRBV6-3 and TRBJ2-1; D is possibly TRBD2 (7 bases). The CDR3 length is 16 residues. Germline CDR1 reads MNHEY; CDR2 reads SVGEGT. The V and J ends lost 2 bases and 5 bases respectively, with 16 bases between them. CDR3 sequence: CASSYARGGWDNEQFF. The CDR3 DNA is TGTGCCAGCAGTTACGCCAGGGGAGGGTGGGACAATGAGCAGTTCTTC.

CDR3 loop: CASRDPGTGGPGELFF. CDR3 coding DNA: TGTGCCAGCAGAGACCCCGGGACAGGGGGCCCCGGGGAGCTGTTTTTT. This chain links TRBV6-1 with TRBJ2-2; 12 bases match TRBD1. Germline assignment: CDR1 MNHNS and CDR2 SASEGT. This CDR3 contains 16 residues. Trimming removed 6 bases from V and 6 bases from J; junction bases left unmatched: 8.

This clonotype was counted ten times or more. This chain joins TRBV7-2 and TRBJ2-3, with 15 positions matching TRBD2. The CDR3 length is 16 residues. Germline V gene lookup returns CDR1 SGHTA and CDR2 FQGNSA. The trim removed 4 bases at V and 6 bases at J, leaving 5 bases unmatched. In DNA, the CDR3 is TGTGCCAGCAGCTCGGGACTAGCGGGGGGCGGGGATACGCAGTATTTT. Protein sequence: CASSSGLAGGGDTQYF.

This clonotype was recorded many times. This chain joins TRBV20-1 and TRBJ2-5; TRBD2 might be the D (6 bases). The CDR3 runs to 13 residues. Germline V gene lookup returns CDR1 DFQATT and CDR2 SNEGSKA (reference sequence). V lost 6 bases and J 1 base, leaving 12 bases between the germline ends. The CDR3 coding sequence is TGCAGTGCCGTAGGGACTCGCCAAGAGACCCAGTACTTC. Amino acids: CSAVGTRQETQYF.

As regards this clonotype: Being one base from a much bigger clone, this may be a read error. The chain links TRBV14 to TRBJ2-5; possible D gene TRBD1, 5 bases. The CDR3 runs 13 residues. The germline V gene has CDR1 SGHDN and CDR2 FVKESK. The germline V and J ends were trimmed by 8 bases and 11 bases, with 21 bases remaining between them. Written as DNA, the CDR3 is TGTGCCAGCGCCCAGGGAAACTTCAATGAGCAGTACTTC. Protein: CASAQGNFNEQYF. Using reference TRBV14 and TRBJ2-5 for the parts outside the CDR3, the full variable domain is EAGVTQFPSHSVIEKGQTVTLRCDPISGHDNLYWYRRVMGKEIKFLLHFVKESKQDESGMPNNRFLAERTGGTYSTLKVQPAELEDSGVYFCASAQGNFNEQYFGPGTRLLVL.

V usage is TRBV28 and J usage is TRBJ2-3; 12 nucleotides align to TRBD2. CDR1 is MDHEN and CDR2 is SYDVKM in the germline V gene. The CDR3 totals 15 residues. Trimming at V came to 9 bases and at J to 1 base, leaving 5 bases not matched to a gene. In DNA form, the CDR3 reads TGTGCCAGTCGGACTAGCGGGAAGGGCACAGATACGCAGTATTTT. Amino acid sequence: CASRTSGKGTDTQYF.